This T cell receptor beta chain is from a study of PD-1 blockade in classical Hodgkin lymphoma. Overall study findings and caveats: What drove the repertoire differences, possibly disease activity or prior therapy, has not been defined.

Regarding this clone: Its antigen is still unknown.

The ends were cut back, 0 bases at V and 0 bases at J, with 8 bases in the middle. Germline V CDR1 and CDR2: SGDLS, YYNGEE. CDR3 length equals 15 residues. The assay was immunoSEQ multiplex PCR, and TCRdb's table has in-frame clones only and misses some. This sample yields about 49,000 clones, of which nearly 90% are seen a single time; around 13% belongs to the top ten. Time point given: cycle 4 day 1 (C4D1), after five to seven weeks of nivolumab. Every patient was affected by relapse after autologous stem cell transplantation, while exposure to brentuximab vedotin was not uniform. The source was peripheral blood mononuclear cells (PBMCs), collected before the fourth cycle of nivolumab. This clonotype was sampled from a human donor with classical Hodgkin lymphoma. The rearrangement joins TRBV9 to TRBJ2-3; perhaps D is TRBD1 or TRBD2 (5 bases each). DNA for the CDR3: TGTGCCAGCAGCGTAGATCGGGGCAGCACAGATACGCAGTATTTT. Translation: CASSVDRGSTDTQYF.